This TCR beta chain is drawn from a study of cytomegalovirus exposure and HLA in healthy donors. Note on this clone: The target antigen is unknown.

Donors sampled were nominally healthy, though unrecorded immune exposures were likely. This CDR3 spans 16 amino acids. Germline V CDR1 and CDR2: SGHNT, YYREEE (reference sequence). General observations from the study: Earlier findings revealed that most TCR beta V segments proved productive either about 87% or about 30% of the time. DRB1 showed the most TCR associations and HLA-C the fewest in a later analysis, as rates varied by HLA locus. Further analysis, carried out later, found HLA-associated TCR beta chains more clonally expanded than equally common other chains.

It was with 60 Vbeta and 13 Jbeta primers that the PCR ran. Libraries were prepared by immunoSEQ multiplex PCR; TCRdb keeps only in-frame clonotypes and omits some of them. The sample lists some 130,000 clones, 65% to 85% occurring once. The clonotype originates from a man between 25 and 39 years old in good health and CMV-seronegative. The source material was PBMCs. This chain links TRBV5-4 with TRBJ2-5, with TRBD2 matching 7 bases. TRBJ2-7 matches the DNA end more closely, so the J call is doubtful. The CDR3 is CASSGGKREGNYEQYF. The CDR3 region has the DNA TGTGCCAGCAGCGGGGGTAAGAGGGAGGGGAACTACGAGCAGTACTTC.